This TCR beta chain appears in the sequencing data of a study of beta chain features in type 1 diabetes. Background on the study: No patient-donor differences in age, gender, total cells or subset yield.

Expressed TCRB transcripts were sequenced after all isolated RNA was converted to cDNA. Approximately 3.6 million reads was the average for naive, central memory and regulatory T cell samples. Sequencing used immunoSEQ multiplex PCR; TCRdb keeps in-frame clones, though not all of them. Here the sample spans under 350,000 clones, approximately 8.1% being singletons. The table lists this clone with a few counts. Its antigen is not known. CD45RO/CCR7/CD25/CD127/CD95/CD27 separated CD4+ naive, central memory, regulatory and stem cell-like memory cells by sorting. Whole-study findings and limits: Among patients with Type 1 diabetes, TCRB CDR3s were moderately but significantly shorter in every one of the four CD4+ subsets.

The specimen sequenced was central memory CD4+ T cells from blood. The origin of this receptor is a woman younger than 30 in good health.

CDR3 sequence: CASSLIGEGSPLHF. CDR3 coding DNA: TGCGCCAGCAGCCTGATAGGAGAGGGTTCACCCCTCCACTTT. The chain links TRBV4-3 to TRBJ1-6; unclear D gene. Trimming removed 4 bases at V and 9 bases at J, with 13 bases between. From germline, CDR1 is LGHNA and CDR2 YSLEER. The CDR3 covers 14 residues.